This T cell receptor (beta chain) was documented in a study of response to subunit inactivated influenza vaccine. Trimming removed 4 bases at V and 1 base at J, with 11 bases between. Germline V lookup: CDR1 SGHRS, CDR2 YFSETQ. The CDR3 runs 14 residues. TCRdb called the RT-PCR reads again in MiXCR, with one record for every CDR3 protein. This sample has approximately 700,000 distinct CDR3 sequences, with approximately 15% found just once. The sequencing used PBMCs from blood, collected 11 to 12 days after vaccination. The chain couples TRBV5-1 to TRBJ2-5; D gene unclear. This sequence was found in a man in his fifties who received an inactivated influenza vaccine. In DNA, the CDR3 is TGCGCCAGCAGCGGGAATAGGGCCCAAGAGACCCAGTACTTC. Amino acid sequence: CASSGNRAQETQYF. Full variable domain (remainder filled in from reference TRBV5-1 and TRBJ2-5): KAGVTQTPRYLIKTRGQQVTLSCSPISGHRSVSWYQQTPGQGLQFLFEYFSETQRNKGNFPGRFSGRQFSNSRSEMNVSTLELGDSALYLCASSGNRAQETQYFGPGTRLLVL.